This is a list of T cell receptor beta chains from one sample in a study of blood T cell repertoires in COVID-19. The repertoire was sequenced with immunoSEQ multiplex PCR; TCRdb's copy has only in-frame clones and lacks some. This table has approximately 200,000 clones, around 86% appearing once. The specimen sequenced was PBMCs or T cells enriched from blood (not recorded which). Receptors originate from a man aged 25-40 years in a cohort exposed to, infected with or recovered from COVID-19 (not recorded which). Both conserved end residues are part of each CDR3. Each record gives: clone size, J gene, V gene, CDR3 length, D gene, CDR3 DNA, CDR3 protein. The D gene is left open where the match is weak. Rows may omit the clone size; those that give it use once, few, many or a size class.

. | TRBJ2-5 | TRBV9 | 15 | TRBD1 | TGTGCCAGCAGCGGCGGACAGGGGAAACAAGAGACCCAGTACTTC | CASSGGQGKQETQYF
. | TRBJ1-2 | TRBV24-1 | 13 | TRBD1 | TGTGCCACCAGTGCGACAGGGTACTATGGCTACACCTTC | CATSATGYYGYTF
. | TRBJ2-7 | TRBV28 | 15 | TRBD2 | TGTGCCAGCAGTAGCGGGACTTTGAGCTCCTACGAGCAGTACTTC | CASSSGTLSSYEQYF
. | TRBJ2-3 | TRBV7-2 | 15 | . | TGTGCCAGCAGCTTAGCCGGGGTCCCCACAGATACGCAGTATTTT | CASSLAGVPTDTQYF
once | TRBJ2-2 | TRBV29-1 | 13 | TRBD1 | TGCAGCGTAAGGACAGGGAGAGCCGGGGAGCTGTTTTTT | CSVRTGRAGELFF
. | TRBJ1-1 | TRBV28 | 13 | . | TGTGCCAGCAGTTTGGCCAAGAGGACTGAAGCTTTCTTT | CASSLAKRTEAFF
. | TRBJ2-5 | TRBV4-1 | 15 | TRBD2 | TGCGCCAGCAGCCAGGCGGGAGCTATCCAAGAGACCCAGTACTTC | CASSQAGAIQETQYF
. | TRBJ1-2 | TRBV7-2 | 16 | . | TGTGCCAGCAGCTTATTTTCGGACAAAGGGATCGGAGGCTACACCTTC | CASSLFSDKGIGGYTF
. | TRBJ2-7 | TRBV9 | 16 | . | TGTGCCAGCAGCCCCGCCGGGGGGCGGGGGTCCTACGAGCAGTACTTC | CASSPAGGRGSYEQYF
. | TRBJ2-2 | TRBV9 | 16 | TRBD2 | TGTGCCAGCAGCACACAGACTAGCGGGAACACCGGGGAGCTGTTTTTT | CASSTQTSGNTGELFF
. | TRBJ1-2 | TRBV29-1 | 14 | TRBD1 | TGCAGCGTTGAACCCGGGACAGGGGCCTATGGCTACACCTTC | CSVEPGTGAYGYTF
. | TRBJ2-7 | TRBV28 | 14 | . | TGTGCCAGCCTCCTGGGGCCACCGAGAAACGAGCAGTACTTC | CASLLGPPRNEQYF
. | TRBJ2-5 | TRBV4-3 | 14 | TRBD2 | TGCGCCAGCAGCCCCGGACTAGCGGGAGAGACCCAGTACTTC | CASSPGLAGETQYF
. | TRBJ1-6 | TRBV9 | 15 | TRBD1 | TGTGCCAGCAGCGCCTCTGGACAGGGCGGCTCACCCCTCCACTTT | CASSASGQGGSPLHF
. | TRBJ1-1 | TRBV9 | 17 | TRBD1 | TGTGCCAGCAGCGCGACAGGGGGCCAACGAAGACACACTGAAGCTTTCTTT | CASSATGGQRRHTEAFF
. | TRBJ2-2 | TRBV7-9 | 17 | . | TGTGCCAGCAGCCACCTGGGGGCGGGAGAGCCCACCGGGGAGCTGTTTTTT | CASSHLGAGEPTGELFF
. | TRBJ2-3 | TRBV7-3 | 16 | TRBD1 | TGTGCCAGCAGCCTGGGCGGGACAGGGGTCGTCGATACGCAGTATTTT | CASSLGGTGVVDTQYF
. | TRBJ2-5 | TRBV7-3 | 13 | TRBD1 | TGTGCCAGCAGCCCCGACAGGGCTGGGACCCAGTACTTC | CASSPDRAGTQYF
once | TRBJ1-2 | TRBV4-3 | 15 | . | TGCGCCAGCAGCCAAGTTTTTAAATCTAACTATGGCTACACCTTC | CASSQVFKSNYGYTF
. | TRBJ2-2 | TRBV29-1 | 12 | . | TGCAGCGTTTCATCCCGGGCCGGGGAGCTGTTTTTT | CSVSSRAGELFF
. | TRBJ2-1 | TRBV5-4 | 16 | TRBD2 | TGTGCCAGCAGCCCGGCGACTAGCGGGAGCCTGGGAGAGCAGTTCTTC | CASSPATSGSLGEQFF
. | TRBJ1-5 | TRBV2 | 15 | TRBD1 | TGTGCCAGCAGTGAGCGACAGGGGGCGAGTCAGCCCCAGCATTTT | CASSERQGASQPQHF
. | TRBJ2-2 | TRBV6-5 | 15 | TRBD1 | TGTGCCAGCAGTTACTCAACAGGGGCTGACGGGGAGCTGTTTTTT | CASSYSTGADGELFF
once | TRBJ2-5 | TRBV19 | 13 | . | TGTGCCAGTAGTAGTGCGGGTGGAGAGACCCAGTACTTC | CASSSAGGETQYF
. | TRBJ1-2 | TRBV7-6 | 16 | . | TGTGCCAGCAGCTTAGCGAGCACAGGGTTGGACTATGGCTACACCTTC | CASSLASTGLDYGYTF
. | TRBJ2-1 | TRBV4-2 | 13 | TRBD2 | TGTGCCAGCAGCCAAGTTCGGGGACTAGCAGGCTTCTTC | CASSQVRGLAGFF
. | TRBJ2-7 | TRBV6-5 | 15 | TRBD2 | TGTGCCAGCAGTTCTCCGGGACTAGCGGGAGACGAGCAGTACTTC | CASSSPGLAGDEQYF
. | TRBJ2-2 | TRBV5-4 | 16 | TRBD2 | TGTGCCAGCAGCTTGGCGGGACTAGGCTCGACCGGGGAGCTGTTTTTT | CASSLAGLGSTGELFF
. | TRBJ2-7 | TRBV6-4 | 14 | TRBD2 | TGTGCCAGCAGTGCCTCTAGCGGATCCTACGAGCAGTACTTC | CASSASSGSYEQYF
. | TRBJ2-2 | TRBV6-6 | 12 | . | TGTGCCAGCAGTTACTCCCAGAGGGAGCTGTTTTTT | CASSYSQRELFF
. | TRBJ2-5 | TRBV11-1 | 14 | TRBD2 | TGTGCCAGCAGCCTGGTCGGGAGGGGGGAGACCCAGTACTTC | CASSLVGRGETQYF